Shown below are 12 T cell receptor beta chains from a single sample sequenced in a study of T cells in Graves' hyperthyroidism and ophthalmopathy. RNA transcripts served as the template for amplifying TCR beta CDR3 regions. The primer set for the first-round RT-PCR of the TCR CDR3 was HTBI. TCRdb reprocessed the multiplex PCR reads via MiXCR and lists one record per CDR3 protein. The sample shows 480,000 or so distinct CDR3 sequences, around 14% of them seen only once. Sequenced input: blood. The receptors come from a woman under 30 with Graves' hyperthyroidism.

The chain carries TRBV7-9 and TRBJ1-1; D perhaps matches TRBD1 (6 bases). Trimming pared 8 bases from V and 0 bases from J, leaving 13 bases between. The CDR3 is 14 residues long. Germline V gene sequence: CDR1 SEHNR, CDR2 FQNEAQ (reference sequence). As DNA, the CDR3 is TGTGCCAGCGAGAGAGGACAGCTGAACACTGAAGCTTTCTTT. Protein sequence: CASERGQLNTEAFF.

This clonotype was recorded many times. This chain links TRBV12-3 or TRBV12-4 with TRBJ2-2; maybe TRBD1 (5 bases). The CDR3 length is 14 residues. V lost 2 bases and J lost 7, with 11 bases in between. In DNA, the CDR3 is TGTGCCAGCAGTTTAATGGGGCTAGGCGGGGAGCTGTTTTTT. It codes for CASSLMGLGGELFF.

The chain has TRBV14 and TRBJ1-2; D is perhaps TRBD1 (5 bases). Germline-derived CDR1 and CDR2 are SGHDN and FVKESK. V lost 6 bases to trimming and J lost 7 bases, with 21 bases between them. The CDR3 sequence is 15 residues long. The CDR3: CASSPSMKTAPGYTF. CDR3 DNA: TGTGCCAGCAGTCCTTCAATGAAGACAGCGCCTGGCTACACCTTC.

This clonotype was recorded many times. The V gene is TRBV20-1, the J gene TRBJ2-7; 10 nucleotides match TRBD2. The J segment lost 4 bases and the V segment lost 5 bases, leaving 11 bases of the junction unmatched. Per germline, CDR1 DFQATT and CDR2 SNEGSKA (reference sequence). This CDR3 has 15 amino acids. CDR3 in amino acids: CSAALASGRAYEQYF. Written as DNA, the CDR3 is TGCAGTGCTGCCTTGGCGAGCGGGAGGGCTTACGAGCAGTACTTC.

This clonotype occurred a few times. The chain joins TRBV28 to TRBJ2-2, with 8 bases that match TRBD1. Germline CDR1 MDHEN, CDR2 SYDVKM. The J segment lost 2 bases and the V segment lost 8 bases, leaving 7 bases of the junction unmatched. The CDR3 runs to 15 residues. The CDR3 loop is CASGGDRTNTGELFF. In DNA form, the CDR3 reads TGTGCCAGCGGAGGGGACAGGACCAACACCGGGGAGCTGTTTTTT.

This clonotype showed up many times. The chain recombines TRBV29-1 with TRBJ1-1, with 7 positions matching TRBD1. This CDR3 region has 14 residues. The germline V gene encodes CDR1 SQVTM and CDR2 ANQGSEA. V lost 7 bases and J lost 0; bases outside the gene matches: 8. This CDR3 is CSAPQGTMNTEAFF. The DNA for the CDR3 is TGCAGCGCCCCACAGGGGACCATGAACACTGAAGCTTTCTTT.

The sample holds many counts of this clonotype. The genes are TRBV24-1 and TRBJ2-1, with 8 bases aligning to TRBD1. The V gene's germline CDR1 is KGHDR and CDR2 SFDVKD. This CDR3 contains 13 residues. The V gene end was trimmed by 4 bases and the J gene end by 10 bases; junction bases not matched to a gene: 5. The CDR3 loop is CATSDSGGAEQFF. The CDR3 DNA follows: TGTGCCACCAGTGACTCAGGGGGCGCGGAGCAGTTCTTC.

This clonotype was seen a few times. V usage is TRBV30 and J usage is TRBJ2-3, with D unresolved. Trimming shortened V by 2 bases and J by 8 bases, and 11 bases separated the two germline ends. The V gene's germline CDR1 is GTSNPN and CDR2 SVGIG (reference sequence). CDR3 size: 12 residues. This chain's CDR3 is CAWSSSSATQYF. The CDR3 region has the DNA TGTGCCTGGAGTTCGAGTTCAGCTACGCAGTATTTT.

This clonotype appeared a few times. This chain connects TRBV14 to TRBJ2-1, with D maybe TRBD2 (5 bases). The CDR3 has 12 amino acids. The germline gives CDR1 SGHDN, CDR2 FVKESK. Deletions cut 5 bases from V and 8 bases from J, with 10 bases between. DNA of the CDR3: TGTGCCAGCAGCGAACTAGTCCATGAGCAGTTCTTC. It yields the protein CASSELVHEQFF.

In this sample, this clonotype turned up many times. The chain is built from TRBV7-9 and TRBJ2-1; 10 bases line up with TRBD2. This CDR3 contains 14 residues. V shed 3 bases, J shed 7 bases, and the junction held 3 bases outside the gene matches. Germline V gives CDR1 SEHNR, CDR2 FQNEAQ (reference sequence). The CDR3 DNA follows: TGTGCCAGCAGCTTCCTGACTAGCGGGAATGAGCAGTTCTTC. Translating it yields CASSFLTSGNEQFF.

This clonotype was counted many times. This rearrangement joins TRBV27 to TRBJ2-7; D ambiguous. The V and J ends lost 7 bases and 6 bases respectively, with 16 bases between them. Germline V CDR1 and CDR2: MNHEY, SMNVEV (reference sequence). The CDR3 is 13 amino acids. The CDR3 nucleotides read TGTGCCAGCATCCGGCTAGATGACTGCGAGCAGTACTTC. It yields the protein CASIRLDDCEQYF.

Only a few counts were recorded for this clonotype. The rearrangement links TRBV24-1 to TRBJ2-4; D assignment may be TRBD1 or TRBD2 (5 bases each). Deletions cut 2 bases from V and 8 bases from J, with 9 bases between. The CDR3 runs to 13 residues. Germline V gene sequence: CDR1 KGHDR, CDR2 SFDVKD. The CDR3 region has the DNA TGTGCCACCAGTGATTCGGGACGTGACATTCAGTACTTC. Translated: CATSDSGRDIQYF.